This TCR beta chain was captured in a study of blood T cell repertoires in COVID-19. Study details: Donors in the United States, Italy and Spain gave samples during acute or convalescent COVID-19. PBMCs, B-cell-depleted T cells, or T cells were the source of the cDNA or gDNA that made up the material.

Original processing methods: It was from reference gene primer amplification that nucleated cell counts were estimated. The data were produced by immunoSEQ multiplex PCR, yet TCRdb's version contains in-frame clones alone and is incomplete. Clone size and V and J calls were adopted from that table, with D and trimming inferred from the DNA. Among over 150,000 clones listed, more than 70% were seen once. This clone turned up a few times. At the DNA level, this CDR3 is encoded by other sequences in the same sample as well. Looked up from germline, CDR1 is SGHNT and CDR2 is YYREEE (reference sequence). The length of the CDR3 is 14 residues. J gave up 7 bases and V 0 bases, and 3 bases lay outside the gene matches.

This TCR derives from a man aged 45-65 years with active or convalescent COVID-19. The gene calls are TRBV5-4 and TRBJ2-1; 8 positions match TRBD1. Specimen: peripheral blood. Written as DNA, the CDR3 is TGTGCCAGCAGCTTGGGACAGGGGAGGAATGAGCAGTTCTTC. This sequence encodes CASSLGQGRNEQFF.